A selection of T cell receptor beta chains follows, all from one sample in a study of blood T cells in healthy people across ages. TCRdb reprocessed the 5' RACE reads with MiXCR, giving one entry per CDR3 protein. The sample contains about 1 million distinct CDR3 sequences, 35% to 55% of which appear only once. Material: blood. All receptors come from a woman in her fifties or sixties in good health. Both conserved end residues are part of each CDR3. The order of the fields is CDR3 length, V gene, J gene, clone size, D gene, CDR3 DNA, CDR3 protein. A D gene is named only where the DNA matches it firmly. A row's size may be missing; if present it is once, few, many or a size class.

13,TRBV14,TRBJ1-2,-,-,TGTGCCAGCAGCCCCGTCAGGATGGATGGCTACACCTTC,CASSPVRMDGYTF
15,TRBV5-1,TRBJ2-1,-,-,TGCGCCAGCAGCTCGCCGATGGCCCTAGCTTATGAGCAGTTCTTC,CASSSPMALAYEQFF
11,TRBV20-1,TRBJ2-7,-,-,TGCAGTGCTAGTCCTAGCAATGAGCAGTACTTC,CSASPSNEQYF
13,TRBV18,TRBJ2-7,many,-,TGTGCCAGCTCACCCGCCTCCGCGGTCGAGCAGTACTTC,CASSPASAVEQYF
17,TRBV11-1,TRBJ1-2,many,TRBD1,TGTGCCAGCAGCCCCGGACAGGCTGATCAAGCTAACTATGGCTACACCTTC,CASSPGQADQANYGYTF
13,TRBV10-2,TRBJ2-1,-,-,TGCGCCAGCAGTGGTACTTCCAGGAATGAGCAGTTCTTC,CASSGTSRNEQFF
12,TRBV6-5,TRBJ2-5,-,-,TGTGCCACCCGGGCCCTTAGGGAGACCCAGTACTTC,CATRALRETQYF
13,TRBV15,TRBJ2-1,few,-,TGTGCCACCAGCACAGGGAGGTACAATGAGCAGTTCTTC,CATSTGRYNEQFF
16,TRBV20-1,TRBJ2-7,-,TRBD2,TGCAGTGCTAGGGACCTAGCGGGAGGACGCTCCTACGAGCAGTACTTC,CSARDLAGGRSYEQYF
15,TRBV27,TRBJ2-7,-,-,TGTGCCAGCAGTACCCCTAGGCAAGGAGCCAGCGAGCAGTACTTC,CASSTPRQGASEQYF
14,TRBV4-2,TRBJ2-1,-,-,TGTGCCAGCAGCCAGGGTCCTAGAGACAATGAGCAGTTCTTC,CASSQGPRDNEQFF
14,TRBV12-3/TRBV12-4,TRBJ2-5,-,TRBD1,TGTGCCAGCAGCATCCCGGGACAGCTAAAGACTCAGTACTTC,CASSIPGQLKTQYF
16,TRBV5-1,TRBJ2-1,-,TRBD1,TGCGCCAGCAGCTTGGGAGACAGGGCCCCGTACAATGAGCAGTTCTTC,CASSLGDRAPYNEQFF
14,TRBV27,TRBJ1-5,-,TRBD1,TGTGCCAGCACCCCGACAGGGTTCGATCAGCCCCAGCATTTT,CASTPTGFDQPQHF